This TCR beta chain stems from a study of blood T cell repertoires in COVID-19. At the level of the study: From the United States, Italy and Spain came samples of acute and convalescent COVID-19. Sources were T cells, B-cell-depleted T cells, or PBMCs; the material itself was cDNA or gDNA.

Trimming shortened V by 1 base and J by 6 bases, and 9 bases separated the two germline ends. Germline-derived CDR1 and CDR2 are SGHTA and FQGNSA. This CDR3 is built from 14 residues. Per the authors' pipeline: How many nucleated cells were present was estimated from reference gene primer amplification. Profiled with immunoSEQ multiplex PCR; TCRdb holds only in-frame clones, not every one. V, J and clone size are those of that table, while D and trimming were read from the DNA. The sample yields about 27,000 clones, approximately 80% seen once. This chain connects TRBV7-2 to TRBJ2-2; D is unresolved. This receptor was taken from a man between 65 and 85 years old with acute or convalescent COVID-19. The material sequenced was peripheral blood. CDR3 nucleotide sequence: TGTGCCAGCAGCTTAGATTCCCGGGCCGGGGAGCTGTTTTTT. Its translation: CASSLDSRAGELFF.